The clone carrying this T cell receptor (beta chain) was recorded a few times. Germline-derived CDR1 and CDR2 are SGHTA and FQGNSA. This CDR3 comprises 14 residues. V gave up 1 base and J gave up 4 bases, with 8 bases separating them. This sample was taken from a study of OX40 agonist ivuxolimab in advanced cancers. Background on the study: Participants, 75% to 90% male, averaged approximately 56 years of age, ranging from about 23 to 90.

Only in-frame clones appear in the TCRdb table, and some are missing; sequencing was by immunoSEQ multiplex PCR. The sample holds tens of thousands of clones, 86% seen once. The sequence derives from an adult with an advanced solid tumor such as melanoma, head and neck, liver or kidney cancer. The sequenced sample was CD4+ or CD8+ T cells sorted from blood, obtained in a trial of the OX40 agonist ivuxolimab. The chain joins TRBV7-2 to TRBJ1-3, with D tentatively TRBD1 (5 bases). The CDR3 DNA is TGTGCCAGCAGCTTAGTGGGGGTCGGAAACACCATATATTTT. It translates to CASSLVGVGNTIYF.